Listed below are T cell receptor beta chains from one sample, sequenced in a study of T cell repertoires in cytomegalovirus infection. TCRdb reanalysed the reads using MiXCR and keeps one entry per CDR3 protein. The sample includes about 140,000 distinct CDR3 sequences, under 8% of them seen just once. The specimen sequenced was PBMCs. The receptors originated from a human donor in good health (CMV status not recorded). Some clones in this sample may be carry-over from other donors' samples. CDR3s include the opening cysteine and the closing phenylalanine or tryptophan. A D gene is named only where the DNA matches it firmly. The size entry is marked missing in some rows and otherwise reads once, few, many or a size class.

D gene,CDR3 length,V gene,clone size,J gene,CDR3 DNA,CDR3 protein
NA,14,TRBV5-4,NA,TRBJ1-2,TGTGCCAGCAGCTTGTTGCAGGGAGAGTATGGCTACACCTTC,CASSLLQGEYGYTF
TRBD1,15,TRBV7-8,many,TRBJ1-2,TGTGCCAGCAGCTCCCCCGGGACAGGTGTTGATGGCTACACCTTC,CASSSPGTGVDGYTF
NA,15,TRBV11-2,many,TRBJ1-5,TGTGCCAGCAGCTTAGATGGTCATAGCAATCAGCCCCAGCATTTT,CASSLDGHSNQPQHF
TRBD1,14,TRBV20-1,many,TRBJ1-5,TGCAGTGCTAGCCGACAGGGTAGGGGTCAGCCCCAGCATTTT,CSASRQGRGQPQHF
TRBD2,15,TRBV6-2/TRBV6-3,few,TRBJ2-1,TGTGCCACCTCGAGGGCGGGGGGTTCCTACAATGAGCAGTTCTTC,CATSRAGGSYNEQFF
NA,14,TRBV7-2,once,TRBJ2-2,TGTGCCAGCAGCCAGACTGGCACCACCGGGGAGCTGTTTTTT,CASSQTGTTGELFF
NA,14,TRBV4-3,many,TRBJ2-1,TGCGCCAGCAGCCAAGTTATCCATTTTCGTGTCAAGTTCTTC,CASSQVIHFRVKFF
NA,13,TRBV7-9,few,TRBJ2-1,TGTGCCAGCAGCTTAGGGGGTGTCAATGAGCAGTTCTTC,CASSLGGVNEQFF
NA,15,TRBV7-9,many,TRBJ2-3,TGTGCCAGCAGCTCCCCAGGCGTTTCCACAGATACGCAGTATTTT,CASSSPGVSTDTQYF
TRBD2,14,TRBV28,NA,TRBJ2-7,TGTGCCAGCAGTTTAGGGGGAGGGTACTACGAGCAGTACTTC,CASSLGGGYYEQYF
NA,14,TRBV5-1,few,TRBJ2-1,TGCGCCAGCGCCCCCGGGGTAACCCACAATGAGCAGTTCTTC,CASAPGVTHNEQFF
NA,16,TRBV7-8,many,TRBJ2-7,TGTGCCAGCAGCCAGACTATGGGGTACAGCTCCTACGAGCAGTACTTC,CASSQTMGYSSYEQYF
NA,12,TRBV29-1,few,TRBJ2-7,TGCAGCGTTATGACAGAGCTCTACGAGCAGTACTTC,CSVMTELYEQYF
NA,12,TRBV19,many,TRBJ2-2,TGTGCCAGTAAGGCTGGCACCGGGGAGCTGTTTTTT,CASKAGTGELFF
TRBD2,11,TRBV12-3/TRBV12-4,many,TRBJ2-1,TGTGCCAGCAGTTTGGGGGGGAATGAGTTCTTC,CASSLGGNEFF
NA,13,TRBV7-2,many,TRBJ1-5,TGTGCCAGCAGCCCCAAAGGCGATCAGCCCCAGCATTTT,CASSPKGDQPQHF
NA,18,TRBV15,NA,TRBJ1-1,TGTGCCACCAGCTGGGGGTCGACGGAGCCAGAACTGAACACTGAAGCTTTCTTT,CATSWGSTEPELNTEAFF
NA,15,TRBV7-2,many,TRBJ2-1,TGTGCCAGCAGCTCCACCCGTCCGGGGGCCGGAAGATGGTTCTTC,CASSSTRPGAGRWFF
NA,17,TRBV19,NA,TRBJ1-1,TGTGCCAGTAGGCATTGGGGGACAAGGTCGGGCAACACTGAAGCTTTCTTT,CASRHWGTRSGNTEAFF
TRBD2,15,TRBV7-2,many,TRBJ2-3,TGTGCCAGCAGCTTAATACGGGGGGGCCAAGATACGCAGTATTTT,CASSLIRGGQDTQYF
TRBD1,15,TRBV11-2,NA,TRBJ1-1,TGTGCCAGCAGCTCAACCCGACAGGGAAAGACTGAAGCTTTCTTT,CASSSTRQGKTEAFF
NA,14,TRBV2,many,TRBJ2-2,TGTGCCAGCGTAGAGAGGGCCCACACCGGGGAGCTGTTTTTT,CASVERAHTGELFF
NA,13,TRBV20-1,few,TRBJ2-4,TGCAGTGCCCCTTTCGGGGCCAAAAACATTCAGTACTTC,CSAPFGAKNIQYF
NA,13,TRBV12-3/TRBV12-4,many,TRBJ1-2,TGTGCCAGCAGTTTCACGGGGTTCTATGGCTACACCTTC,CASSFTGFYGYTF
NA,14,TRBV7-8,many,TRBJ2-3,TGTGCCAGCAGCTCTTCGGATAGCACAGATACGCAGTATTTT,CASSSSDSTDTQYF
NA,14,TRBV5-1,many,TRBJ2-4,TGCGCCAGCAGCTTTACCCAGGAGAAAAACATTCAGTACTTC,CASSFTQEKNIQYF
NA,15,TRBV7-8,many,TRBJ2-7,TGTGCCAGCAACTATAGGGGGGGGCGGACCTACGAGCAGTACTTC,CASNYRGGRTYEQYF
NA,14,TRBV20-1,NA,TRBJ1-5,TGCAGTGCTATCCAGGTGAATAGCAATCAGCCCCAGCATTTT,CSAIQVNSNQPQHF
NA,15,TRBV14,many,TRBJ2-2,TGTGCCAGCAGCCAAGAGACTAGAAACACCGGGGAGCTGTTTTTT,CASSQETRNTGELFF
NA,14,TRBV7-2,many,TRBJ2-3,TGTGCCAGCAGCCCGGACCTGGTTCCCTATACGCAGTATTTT,CASSPDLVPYTQYF
NA,13,TRBV20-1,few,TRBJ1-2,TGCAGTGCTAGAGTGGCGGGGCCGGGAGGCTACACCTTC,CSARVAGPGGYTF
NA,16,TRBV7-8,many,TRBJ1-3,TGTGCCAGCAGCTTAGCATCCCGTATCTCTGGAAACACCATATATTTT,CASSLASRISGNTIYF
NA,15,TRBV20-1,few,TRBJ2-1,TGCAGTGCTAGACCTCTAAGAAGCTCCTACAATGAGCAGTTCTTC,CSARPLRSSYNEQFF
TRBD1,13,TRBV7-2,many,TRBJ1-2,TGTGCCAGCAGCTTATCACAGGGGACTGGCTACACCTTC,CASSLSQGTGYTF